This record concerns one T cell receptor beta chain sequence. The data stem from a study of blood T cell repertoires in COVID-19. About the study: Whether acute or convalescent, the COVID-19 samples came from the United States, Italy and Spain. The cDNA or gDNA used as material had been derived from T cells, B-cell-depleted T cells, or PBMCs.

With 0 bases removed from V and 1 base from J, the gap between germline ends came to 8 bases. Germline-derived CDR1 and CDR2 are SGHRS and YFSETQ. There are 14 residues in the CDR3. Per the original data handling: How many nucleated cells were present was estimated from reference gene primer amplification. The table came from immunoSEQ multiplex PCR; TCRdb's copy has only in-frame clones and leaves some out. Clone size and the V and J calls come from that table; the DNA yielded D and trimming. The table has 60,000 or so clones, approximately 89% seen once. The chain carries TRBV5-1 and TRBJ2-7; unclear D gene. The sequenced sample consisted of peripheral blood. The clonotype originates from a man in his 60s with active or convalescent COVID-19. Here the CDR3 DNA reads TGCGCCAGCAGCTTGGCCGGAGATTCCTACGAGCAGTACTTC. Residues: CASSLAGDSYEQYF.